This is a list of T cell receptor beta chains from one sample in a study of blood T cells in healthy people across ages. MiXCR was run by TCRdb on the 5' RACE reads, yielding one entry per CDR3 protein. The sample records 1.5 million to 2 million distinct CDR3 sequences, roughly 27% being singletons. Sequenced sample: blood. Every receptor here comes from a woman aged 25 to 45 in good health. CDR3s include the opening cysteine and the closing phenylalanine or tryptophan. Each record gives: J gene, D gene, V gene, clone size, CDR3 protein, CDR3 DNA. A D gene is named only where the DNA matches it firmly. Clone size, where shown, is once, few, many, or a class for clones that have expanded.

>TRBJ2-4|.|TRBV10-3|.
CAIRGSNHIQYF
TGTGCCATCAGGGGCAGTAACCACATTCAGTACTTC
>TRBJ1-1|TRBD1|TRBV7-3|.
CASSRQGVEVTEAFF
TGTGCCAGCAGCAGACAGGGGGTGGAAGTCACTGAAGCTTTCTTT
>TRBJ2-7|.|TRBV7-2|many
CASSSYGGGSNSEQYF
TGTGCCAGCAGCTCTTATGGTGGGGGGTCGAACAGCGAGCAGTACTTC
>TRBJ2-1|.|TRBV5-1|few
CASSLARAATWDEQFF
TGCGCCAGCAGCTTGGCTAGGGCGGCCACCTGGGATGAGCAGTTCTTC
>TRBJ1-2|.|TRBV6-1|few
CASSEAIEWGGYTF
TGTGCCAGCAGTGAAGCTATCGAGTGGGGTGGCTACACCTTC
>TRBJ2-6|.|TRBV18|.
CASSPEVYSGANVLIF
TGTGCCAGCTCACCAGAGGTTTACTCTGGGGCCAACGTCCTGATTTTC
>TRBJ2-7|.|TRBV5-6|few
CVSRTYRAGSYEQYF
TGTGTCAGCAGGACGTATCGGGCCGGCTCCTACGAGCAGTACTTC
>TRBJ1-1|TRBD1|TRBV18|.
CASSPATGVTEAFF
TGTGCCAGCTCACCGGCCACAGGGGTGACTGAAGCTTTCTTT
>TRBJ2-1|.|TRBV28|few
CASTKGGLSNEQFF
TGTGCCAGCACCAAGGGGGGGCTTAGCAATGAGCAGTTCTTC
>TRBJ2-3|.|TRBV28|few
CASSRTGDVGTDTQYF
TGTGCCAGCAGTAGGACCGGAGATGTCGGCACAGATACGCAGTATTTT
>TRBJ1-1|TRBD1|TRBV15|.
CATSGDRFYEAFF
TGTGCCACCAGCGGGGACAGGTTTTATGAAGCTTTCTTT
>TRBJ2-5|.|TRBV20-1|few
CSAGSGGGRGETQYF
TGCAGTGCTGGATCCGGCGGTGGGCGAGGGGAGACCCAGTACTTC
>TRBJ2-1|.|TRBV14|once
CASSQERRTWAGASLGSYNEQFF
TGTGCCAGCAGCCAAGAACGAAGGACATGGGCGGGGGCCAGTCTCGGCTCCTACAATGAGCAGTTCTTC
>TRBJ2-1|TRBD2|TRBV7-2|.
CASSLGLAGEPPFF
TGTGCCAGCAGCTTAGGGCTAGCGGGAGAGCCTCCGTTCTTC
>TRBJ2-1|TRBD1|TRBV5-1|.
CASSFGQGQETQFF
TGCGCCAGCAGTTTTGGACAGGGCCAAGAGACCCAGTTCTTC